The rows below give T cell receptor beta chains drawn from one sample of a study of cytomegalovirus exposure and HLA in healthy donors. The assay was immunoSEQ multiplex PCR, and TCRdb's table has in-frame clones only and misses some. Altogether about 160,000 clones are present, about 79% being singletons, with the ten largest covering around 0.89%. The sample comprised PBMCs. These receptors all stem from a woman between 50 and 59 years old in good health and CMV-seropositive. Both conserved end residues are part of each CDR3. D genes are given only for firm matches. Expanded clones get a size class; other rows say once, few or many, or leave the size out.

d_call: TRBD2
clone_size: .
v_call: TRBV4-1
j_call: TRBJ2-2
cdr3_aa: CASSQDQRGGNTGELFF
cdr3_nt: TGCGCCAGCAGCCAAGATCAGCGGGGCGGGAACACCGGGGAGCTGTTTTTT

d_call: .
clone_size: .
v_call: TRBV27
j_call: TRBJ1-2
cdr3_aa: CASSPRRAGGYTF
cdr3_nt: TGTGCCAGCAGTCCTCGGAGGGCCGGCGGCTACACCTTC

d_call: .
clone_size: once
v_call: TRBV7-9
j_call: TRBJ2-7
cdr3_aa: CASRPTKDRAIEQYF
cdr3_nt: TGTGCCAGCCGACCTACGAAGGACAGAGCAATCGAGCAGTACTTC

d_call: .
clone_size: .
v_call: TRBV30
j_call: TRBJ1-4
cdr3_aa: CAWRPPGVGEKLFF
cdr3_nt: TGTGCCTGGAGACCTCCAGGGGTTGGTGAAAAACTGTTTTTT

d_call: TRBD1
clone_size: few
v_call: TRBV13
j_call: TRBJ2-3
cdr3_aa: CASRERGQGATDTQYF
cdr3_nt: TGTGCCAGCAGAGAGAGGGGACAGGGAGCGACAGATACGCAGTATTTT

d_call: TRBD2
clone_size: .
v_call: TRBV7-2
j_call: TRBJ2-2
cdr3_aa: CASSFPRGGPAGELFF
cdr3_nt: TGTGCCAGCAGCTTCCCTCGGGGGGGGCCTGCCGGGGAGCTGTTTTTT

d_call: TRBD1
clone_size: .
v_call: TRBV10-1
j_call: TRBJ2-3
cdr3_aa: CASSFGQGPTDTQYF
cdr3_nt: TGCGCCAGCAGCTTCGGACAGGGACCCACAGATACGCAGTATTTT

d_call: TRBD2
clone_size: .
v_call: TRBV19
j_call: TRBJ2-3
cdr3_aa: CASSINSGSADTQYF
cdr3_nt: TGTGCCAGTAGTATAAATAGCGGGAGCGCAGATACGCAGTATTTT

d_call: TRBD1
clone_size: once
v_call: TRBV2
j_call: TRBJ2-7
cdr3_aa: CASSRPGQEPYEQYF
cdr3_nt: TGTGCCAGCAGCCGGCCGGGACAGGAGCCCTACGAGCAGTACTTC

d_call: .
clone_size: once
v_call: TRBV5-1
j_call: TRBJ2-2
cdr3_aa: CASSLGASTGELFF
cdr3_nt: TGCGCCAGCAGCTTGGGGGCTTCCACCGGGGAGCTGTTTTTT

d_call: .
clone_size: .
v_call: TRBV7-2
j_call: TRBJ2-3
cdr3_aa: CASSFRETQYF
cdr3_nt: TGTGCCAGCAGCTTTAGGGAGACGCAGTATTTT

d_call: TRBD2
clone_size: .
v_call: TRBV2
j_call: TRBJ2-7
cdr3_aa: CASSAAGDLSYEQYF
cdr3_nt: TGTGCCAGCAGTGCCGCGGGGGACCTCTCCTACGAGCAGTACTTC

d_call: .
clone_size: .
v_call: TRBV6-5
j_call: TRBJ2-3
cdr3_aa: CASSKQYTDTQYF
cdr3_nt: TGTGCCAGCAGCAAACAGTACACAGATACGCAGTATTTT

d_call: TRBD1
clone_size: .
v_call: TRBV4-1
j_call: TRBJ2-7
cdr3_aa: CASSQEGGQGAVSSYEQYF
cdr3_nt: TGCGCCAGCAGCCAAGAGGGTGGACAGGGGGCCGTTAGCTCCTACGAGCAGTACTTC

d_call: TRBD1
clone_size: .
v_call: TRBV10-3
j_call: TRBJ1-1
cdr3_aa: CAIQGQGGTEAFF
cdr3_nt: TGTGCCATCCAGGGACAGGGTGGCACTGAAGCTTTCTTT

d_call: .
clone_size: .
v_call: TRBV7-2
j_call: TRBJ1-1
cdr3_aa: CASSLEVWQSGAFF
cdr3_nt: TGTGCCAGCAGCTTAGAAGTGTGGCAGAGCGGCGCTTTCTTT

d_call: TRBD2
clone_size: .
v_call: TRBV6-1
j_call: TRBJ2-5
cdr3_aa: CASSAREREGRETQYF
cdr3_nt: TGTGCCAGCAGTGCCCGGGAGCGGGAGGGCCGAGAGACCCAGTACTTC